The TCR beta chain described here comes from a study of OX40 agonist ivuxolimab in advanced cancers. Turning to the study itself: Ivuxolimab, which is an agonistic anti-OX40 (CD134) antibody, was administered to the patients. Participants could have had prior anti-PD-1, anti-PD-L1 or anti-CTLA-4 therapy, and 40% had some. Study-level points and caveats: The study did not work out the antigen specificity of the expanded peripheral T cells. Doses of 0.1 to 3.0 mg/kg were accompanied by clonal expansion of CD4+ and CD8+ blood T cells by week 6.

The method was immunoSEQ multiplex PCR; TCRdb's version includes in-frame clones alone and lacks a portion of them. The table records some 70,000 clones, 75% to 85% of them present only once. Per the germline V gene, CDR1 is LNHDA and CDR2 is SQIVND (reference sequence). V lost 5 bases to trimming and J lost 4 bases, with 14 bases between them. This CDR3 has 14 amino acids. As to this clone: Its antigen is unknown.

The source was CD4+ or CD8+ T cells sorted from blood, collected in a trial of the OX40 agonist ivuxolimab. V is TRBV19 and J is TRBJ1-1, with TRBD1 as a possible D gene (6 bases). This sequence originates from an adult with an advanced solid tumor such as melanoma, head and neck, liver or kidney cancer. The CDR3 DNA sequence: TGTGCCAGTAGTCTACAGGGAAAAGGCACTGAAGCTTTCTTT. Translation: CASSLQGKGTEAFF.